This passage covers 13 T cell receptor beta chains from one sample sequenced in a study of blood T cell repertoires in COVID-19. Measured with immunoSEQ multiplex PCR; TCRdb has only the in-frame clones, and not every one. The sample records around 310,000 clones, under 90% being singletons. What was sequenced was PBMCs or T cells enriched from blood (not recorded which). The receptors originated from a woman under 40 who had recovered from COVID-19.

V gene TRBV27 combines with J gene TRBJ1-1, with TRBD1 matching over 8 bases. The germline V gene has CDR1 MNHEY and CDR2 SMNVEV (reference sequence). The CDR3 contains 15 residues. The ends lost 5 bases at V and 3 bases at J; junction bases unmatched: 8. The CDR3 loop reads CASSPWTGRYTEAFF. The DNA of the CDR3 is TGTGCCAGCAGTCCGTGGACAGGGAGATACACTGAAGCTTTCTTT.

CDR3 loop: CASSQVQGAENEKLFF. The CDR3, as DNA: TGTGCCAGCAGCCAAGTACAGGGGGCCGAAAATGAAAAACTGTTTTTT. The chain employs TRBV6-6 and TRBJ1-4; 9 bases line up with TRBD1. In germline, CDR1 is MNHNY, CDR2 SVGAGI (reference sequence). There are 16 residues in the CDR3. Germline trimming cut 6 bases from V and 5 bases from J; bases unmatched to any gene: 10.

The gene calls are TRBV5-1 and TRBJ2-1; 7 nucleotides match TRBD2. The trim removed 4 bases at V and 6 bases at J, leaving 7 bases unmatched. Germline values: CDR1 SGHRS, CDR2 YFSETQ. The CDR3 runs to 14 residues. Here the CDR3 reads CASSPGGGVNEQFF. The CDR3 nucleotides are TGCGCCAGCAGCCCAGGTGGGGGGGTCAATGAGCAGTTCTTC.

The chain carries TRBV27 and TRBJ2-1, with TRBD2 as a possible D gene (6 bases). Trimming left V 2 bases short and J 0 bases short, with 11 bases between. Germline CDR1 is MNHEY and CDR2 is SMNVEV (reference sequence). This CDR3 spans 16 amino acids. As DNA, the CDR3 is TGTGCCAGCAGTTTAGCGGGAAAGCCCTCCTACAATGAGCAGTTCTTC. This codes for CASSLAGKPSYNEQFF.

V usage is TRBV4-1 and J usage is TRBJ2-4; D unclear. The ends were cut back, 4 bases at V and 0 bases at J, with 10 bases in the middle. Germline lookup yields CDR1 MGHRA and CDR2 YSYEKL. The CDR3 has 15 residues. The CDR3, as DNA: TGCGCCAGCAGCCGTATATTGTTAGCCAAAAACATTCAGTACTTC. As protein: CASSRILLAKNIQYF.

The chain couples TRBV7-2 to TRBJ1-2, with D hard to call. The CDR3 sequence is 14 residues long. The V end lost 3 bases, the J end lost 2 bases, and 10 bases lay between the germline ends. Per the germline V gene, CDR1 is SGHTA and CDR2 is FQGNSA. This CDR3 reads CASSFAMRNYGYTF. DNA of the CDR3: TGTGCCAGCAGCTTTGCGATGCGGAACTATGGCTACACCTTC. The variable domain in full, completed from reference TRBV7-2 and TRBJ1-2, reads GAGVSQSPSNKVTEKGKDVELRCDPISGHTALYWYRQSLGQGLEFLIYFQGNSAPDKSGLPSDRFSAERTGGSVSTLTIQRTQQEDSAVYLCASSFAMRNYGYTFGSGTRLTVV.

The V gene is TRBV3-1 (or the pseudogene TRBV3-2), the J gene TRBJ1-6; 9 positions match TRBD1. With V trimmed by 10 bases and J by 8 bases, 12 bases remained unmatched. Germline V gene sequence: CDR1 LGHDT, CDR2 YNNKEL (reference sequence). The CDR3 is 15 residues long. CDR3 protein: CATTLGTGYDSPLHF. Written as DNA, the CDR3 is TGTGCCACCACGCTCGGGACAGGGTATGATTCACCCCTCCACTTT.

This chain uses TRBV3-1 (or the pseudogene TRBV3-2) with TRBJ2-1; 7 bases are shared with TRBD2. CDR3 length: 13 amino acids. Losses at the gene ends were 4 bases for V and 4 bases for J; bases not matched to a gene: 1. Germline V gives CDR1 LGHDT, CDR2 YNNKEL (reference sequence). The CDR3 bases are TGTGCCAGCAGCCTAGCGGGTTACAATGAGCAGTTCTTC. This codes for CASSLAGYNEQFF.

The CDR3 DNA sequence: TGCGCCAGCAGCTTCTCTACTAGCGGCAAAGAGACCCAGTACTTC. Protein: CASSFSTSGKETQYF. The chain uses TRBV5-1 and TRBJ2-5; 8 nucleotides agree with TRBD2. CDR1 is SGHRS and CDR2 is YFSETQ in the germline V gene. The CDR3 consists of 15 residues. V gave up 2 bases and J gave up 3 bases; unmatched junction bases: 6.

The rearrangement joins TRBV10-3 to TRBJ1-2; D perhaps matches TRBD1 (6 bases). The CDR3 covers 13 residues. The ends were cut back, 11 bases at V and 6 bases at J, with 19 bases in the middle. Per the germline V gene, CDR1 is ENHRY and CDR2 is SYGVKD. The CDR3 DNA reads TGTGCCCTCCGCGTCAGGGGCAGGAATGGCTACACCTTC. It encodes CALRVRGRNGYTF.

This chain links TRBV10-3 with TRBJ2-5; 7 nucleotides match TRBD1. The junction had 3 bases not matched to a gene; V was cut back by 3 bases and J by 2 bases. CDR1 ENHRY and CDR2 SYGVKD come from the germline V gene. This CDR3 contains 14 residues. The chain's CDR3 is CAISEPGQQETQYF. CDR3 coding DNA: TGTGCCATCAGTGAACCGGGACAGCAAGAGACCCAGTACTTC.

The chain has TRBV27 and TRBJ2-7; 7 positions match TRBD1. The J segment lost 3 bases and the V segment lost 3 bases, leaving 5 bases of the junction unmatched. Germline V gene sequence: CDR1 MNHEY, CDR2 SMNVEV (reference sequence). This CDR3 has 14 amino acids. CDR3 coding DNA: TGTGCCAGCAGTTTGGCGGCAGGGGGCTACGAGCAGTACTTC. Protein: CASSLAAGGYEQYF.

The J gene is TRBJ1-5, the V gene TRBV20-1; D is undetermined. Germline CDR1 reads DFQATT; CDR2 reads SNEGSKA (reference sequence). The CDR3 has 11 residues. V was clipped by 0 bases and J by 11 bases, with 8 bases between them. The CDR3, as DNA: TGCAGTGCTAGAGAACCGGGTTCCCAGCATTTT. This gives the protein CSAREPGSQHF.